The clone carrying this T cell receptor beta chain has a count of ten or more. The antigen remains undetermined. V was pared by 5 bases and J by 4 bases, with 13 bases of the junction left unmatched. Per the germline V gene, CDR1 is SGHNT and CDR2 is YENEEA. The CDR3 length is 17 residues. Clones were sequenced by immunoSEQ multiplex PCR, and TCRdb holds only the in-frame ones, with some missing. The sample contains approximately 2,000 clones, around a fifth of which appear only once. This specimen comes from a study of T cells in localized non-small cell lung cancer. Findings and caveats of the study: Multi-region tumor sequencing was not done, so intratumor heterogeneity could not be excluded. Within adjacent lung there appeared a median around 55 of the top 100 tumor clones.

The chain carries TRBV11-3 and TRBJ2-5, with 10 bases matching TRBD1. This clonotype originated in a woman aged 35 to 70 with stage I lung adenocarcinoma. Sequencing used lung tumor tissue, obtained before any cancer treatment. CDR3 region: CASSRDWDRGFRETQYF. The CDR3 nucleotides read TGTGCCAGCAGCCGTGACTGGGACAGGGGATTTAGAGAGACCCAGTACTTC.